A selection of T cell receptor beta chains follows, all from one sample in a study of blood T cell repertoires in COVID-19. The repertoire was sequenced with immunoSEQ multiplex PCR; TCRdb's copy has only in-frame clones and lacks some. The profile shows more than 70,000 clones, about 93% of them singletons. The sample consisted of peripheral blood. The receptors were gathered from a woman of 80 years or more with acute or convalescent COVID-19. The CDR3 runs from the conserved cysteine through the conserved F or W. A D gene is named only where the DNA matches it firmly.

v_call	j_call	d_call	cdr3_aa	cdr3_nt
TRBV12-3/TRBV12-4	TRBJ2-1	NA	CASKSYNEQFF	TGTGCCAGCAAATCCTATAATGAGCAGTTCTTC
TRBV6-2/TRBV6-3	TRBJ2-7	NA	CASSYAWGVWNEQYF	TGTGCCAGCAGTTACGCTTGGGGGGTGTGGAACGAGCAGTACTTC
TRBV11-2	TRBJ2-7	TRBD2	CASSSTSGRADEQYF	TGTGCCAGCAGCTCGACTAGCGGGAGGGCCGACGAGCAGTACTTC
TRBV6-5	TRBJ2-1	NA	CASSYSHLHGNEQFF	TGTGCCAGCAGTTACTCGCACCTCCACGGCAATGAGCAGTTCTTC
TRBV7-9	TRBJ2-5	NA	CASSLGQDNYQETQYF	TGTGCCAGCAGCTTAGGACAGGACAACTACCAAGAGACCCAGTACTTC
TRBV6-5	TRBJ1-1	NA	CASSYLGNEAFF	TGTGCCAGCAGTTACCTCGGGAATGAAGCTTTCTTT
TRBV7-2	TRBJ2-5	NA	CASSALLEKTQYF	TGTGCCAGCTCGGCGCTACTAGAAAAGACCCAGTACTTC
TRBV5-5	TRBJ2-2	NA	CASSLSQGANTGELFF	TGTGCCAGCAGCTTATCACAGGGAGCAAATACCGGGGAGCTGTTTTTT
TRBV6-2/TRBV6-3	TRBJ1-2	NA	CASSPSRRPANYGYTF	TGTGCCAGCAGCCCCAGTCGCAGGCCAGCTAACTATGGCTACACCTTC
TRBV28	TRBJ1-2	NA	CASSPGLVGYTF	TGTGCCAGCAGTCCAGGGTTGGTGGGCTACACCTTC
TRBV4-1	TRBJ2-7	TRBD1	CASSHRDRGGEQYF	TGCGCCAGCAGCCACCGGGACAGGGGTGGCGAGCAGTACTTC
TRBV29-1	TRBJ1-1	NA	CSVDPRAEAFF	TGCAGCGTTGATCCCAGGGCTGAAGCTTTCTTT
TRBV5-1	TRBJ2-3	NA	CASTHSLKDTQYF	TGCGCCAGCACCCACTCTTTGAAGGATACGCAGTATTTT
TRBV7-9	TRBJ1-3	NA	CASSSGTPGNTIYF	TGTGCCAGCAGTTCCGGGACACCAGGAAACACCATATATTTT
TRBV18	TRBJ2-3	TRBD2	CASSPRVAGGSTDTQYF	TGTGCCAGCTCACCACGAGTAGCGGGAGGGAGCACAGATACGCAGTATTTT
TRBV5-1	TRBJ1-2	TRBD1	CASSLGQGDGYTF	TGCGCCAGCAGCTTGGGACAGGGGGATGGCTACACCTTC
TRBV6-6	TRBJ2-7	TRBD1	CASSSATGGGYEQYF	TGTGCCAGCAGTTCAGCCACAGGGGGCGGGTACGAGCAGTACTTC